The subject of this entry is one TCR beta chain. Its cognate antigen is unknown. The sample comes from a study of PD-1 blockade in classical Hodgkin lymphoma. The repertoire was sequenced with immunoSEQ multiplex PCR; TCRdb's copy has only in-frame clones and lacks some. The sample lists around 34,000 clones; more than 80% were seen once. Germline CDR1 is SGHTA and CDR2 is FQGNSA. V lost 1 base, J lost 4 bases, and 14 bases lay in between. This CDR3 spans 16 amino acids. Whole-study findings and limits: Causes of the repertoire differences remain undefined, possibly disease activity or prior therapy.

Each patient experienced a relapse that followed autologous stem cell transplantation, and brentuximab vedotin exposure varied. Magnetic depletion of unwanted cells isolated CD4+ T cells from thawed PBMCs. Reported best responses ranged across complete response, partial response or progressive disease. The rearrangement links TRBV7-2 to TRBJ1-3; D remains unclear. This TCR was sampled from a human donor with classical Hodgkin lymphoma. The material was CD4+ T cells from blood, obtained at baseline. The CDR3 nucleotides are TGTGCCAGCAGCTTAGTCGGCGCCGGAGCGGGAAACACCATATATTTT. Its translation is CASSLVGAGAGNTIYF.